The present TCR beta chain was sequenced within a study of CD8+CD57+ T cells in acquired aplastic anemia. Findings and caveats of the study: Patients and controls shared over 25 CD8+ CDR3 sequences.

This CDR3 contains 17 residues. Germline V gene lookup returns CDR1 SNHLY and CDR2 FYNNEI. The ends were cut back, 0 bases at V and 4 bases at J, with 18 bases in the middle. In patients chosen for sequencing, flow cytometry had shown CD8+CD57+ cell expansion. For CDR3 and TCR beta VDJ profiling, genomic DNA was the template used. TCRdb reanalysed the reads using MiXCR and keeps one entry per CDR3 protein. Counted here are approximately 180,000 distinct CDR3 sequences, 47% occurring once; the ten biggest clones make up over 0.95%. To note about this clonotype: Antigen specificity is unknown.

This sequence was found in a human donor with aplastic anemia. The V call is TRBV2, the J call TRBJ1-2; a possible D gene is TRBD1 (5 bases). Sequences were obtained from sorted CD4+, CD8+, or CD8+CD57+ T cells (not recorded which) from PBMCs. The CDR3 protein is CASSEAGTVRALYGYTF. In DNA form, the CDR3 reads TGTGCCAGCAGTGAAGCGGGGACCGTGAGGGCGCTCTATGGCTACACCTTC.